Reported below is one TCR beta chain. Data came from immunoSEQ multiplex PCR; TCRdb stores just in-frame clones and leaves some out. The sample yields about 120,000 clones, 91% seen once. The sample belongs to a study of T cell responses to AZD1222 COVID-19 vaccine. About the research overall: Second-dose intervals of approximately 4 or approximately 12 weeks were pooled.

V was clipped by 3 bases and J by 8 bases; unmatched bases: 14. The CDR3 totals 17 residues. CDR1 WSHSY and CDR2 SAAADI come from the germline V gene. The sample was peripheral blood, taken on day 0 of AZD1222 vaccination. This sequence joins TRBV10-2 and TRBJ2-1; 9 positions match TRBD1. The clonotype originates from an adult in good health. The CDR3 DNA follows: TGCGCCAGCAGTGACTTTTCCGGGACAGGGATTCACCATGAGCAGTTCTTC. This encodes CASSDFSGTGIHHEQFF.